These T cell receptor beta chains were read from a single sample in a study of blood T cell repertoires in COVID-19. TCRdb's copy holds only in-frame clones and misses some; the assay was immunoSEQ multiplex PCR. The sample has about 270,000 clones, under 90% seen once. Sequencing was performed on peripheral blood. Receptor source: a woman in her fifties or sixties with active or convalescent COVID-19. Each CDR3 is given with its conserved first and last residue. D genes are given only for firm matches. Part of the rows lack a size; the others show once, few, many or a class for expanded clones.

TRBD1 | TRBJ1-1 | TRBV2 | NA | CASTGGAKGNTEAFF | TGTGCCAGCACAGGGGGCGCGAAGGGTAACACTGAAGCTTTCTTT
TRBD1 | TRBJ1-1 | TRBV2 | NA | CASSPTGGGVAFF | TGTGCCAGCAGCCCGACAGGGGGCGGAGTAGCTTTCTTT
TRBD1 | TRBJ1-2 | TRBV29-1 | once | CSVEDRDRGGYGYTF | TGCAGCGTTGAAGATCGGGACAGGGGGGGATATGGCTACACCTTC
NA | TRBJ1-1 | TRBV10-3 | NA | CAISPLQGRGTEAFF | TGTGCCATCAGTCCTCTTCAGGGTAGGGGCACTGAAGCTTTCTTT
NA | TRBJ1-3 | TRBV7-9 | NA | CASSLGSVQVGNTIYF | TGTGCCAGCAGCTTAGGTAGCGTCCAGGTTGGAAACACCATATATTTT
TRBD2 | TRBJ2-3 | TRBV14 | once | CASSQVTSGGGTQYF | TGTGCCAGCAGCCAAGTGACCAGCGGGGGTGGAACGCAGTATTTT
NA | TRBJ1-6 | TRBV10-3 | NA | CAISRQEANSPLHF | TGTGCCATCAGTCGACAGGAGGCGAATTCACCCCTCCACTTT
NA | TRBJ2-7 | TRBV2 | NA | CASSGPTNPSYEQYF | TGTGCCAGCAGTGGCCCGACTAACCCCTCCTACGAGCAGTACTTC
NA | TRBJ2-5 | TRBV2 | NA | CASSRGLETQYF | TGTGCCAGCAGTCGAGGGTTGGAGACCCAGTACTTC
TRBD1 | TRBJ1-4 | TRBV18 | NA | CASSTDRGAEKLFF | TGTGCCAGCTCGACAGACAGGGGTGCTGAAAAACTGTTTTTT
NA | TRBJ1-1 | TRBV18 | NA | CASSPQGLNTEAFF | TGTGCCAGCTCACCACAGGGGTTGAACACTGAAGCTTTCTTT
TRBD1 | TRBJ1-2 | TRBV6-5 | few | CASTTGANYGYTF | TGTGCCAGCACGACAGGGGCTAACTATGGCTACACCTTC
NA | TRBJ2-2 | TRBV3-1/TRBV3-2 | NA | CASSHRVTGELFF | TGTGCCAGCAGCCACAGGGTGACCGGGGAGCTGTTTTTT
TRBD1 | TRBJ1-1 | TRBV7-2 | few | CASSSGQGLNTEAFF | TGTGCCAGCAGTTCGGGACAGGGACTGAACACTGAAGCTTTCTTT
TRBD1 | TRBJ2-7 | TRBV13 | NA | CASSSYRGSYEQYF | TGTGCCAGCAGCTCATACAGGGGGTCCTACGAGCAGTACTTC
TRBD1 | TRBJ2-1 | TRBV9 | NA | CASSRLSGQGSDEQFF | TGTGCCAGCAGCCGACTTTCGGGACAGGGGTCCGATGAGCAGTTCTTC
TRBD1 | TRBJ1-4 | TRBV7-9 | NA | CASSPQGEKLFF | TGTGCCAGCAGCCCACAGGGGGAAAAACTGTTTTTT
NA | TRBJ1-2 | TRBV6-2/TRBV6-3 | NA | CASSPITGYHGYTF | TGTGCCAGCAGTCCCATTACAGGGTATCATGGCTACACCTTC
NA | TRBJ2-3 | TRBV10-3 | NA | CATKSRQASTDTQYF | TGTGCCACCAAGAGTCGACAGGCCAGCACAGATACGCAGTATTTT
NA | TRBJ2-7 | TRBV19 | NA | CASSTLLQAEQYF | TGTGCCAGTAGTACCCTTCTTCAGGCCGAGCAGTACTTC
TRBD2 | TRBJ2-2 | TRBV7-9 | NA | CASSRGLAKSGELFF | TGTGCCAGCAGCAGGGGACTAGCTAAGTCCGGGGAGCTGTTTTTT
NA | TRBJ1-4 | TRBV30 | NA | CAWSLGARGEKLFF | TGTGCCTGGAGTTTAGGGGCGCGAGGTGAAAAACTGTTTTTT
TRBD2 | TRBJ2-1 | TRBV7-2 | NA | CASSLTSLAVNEQFF | TGTGCCAGCAGCTTGACTAGCCTAGCGGTTAATGAGCAGTTCTTC
TRBD2 | TRBJ2-5 | TRBV11-2 | NA | CASSLSMGGETQYF | TGTGCCAGCAGCTTGAGCATGGGGGGGGAGACCCAGTACTTC
TRBD2 | TRBJ2-1 | TRBV11-2 | NA | CASSQGLAGGPRNEQFF | TGTGCCAGCAGCCAGGGACTAGCGGGGGGGCCTCGTAATGAGCAGTTCTTC
TRBD2 | TRBJ2-1 | TRBV6-5 | NA | CASRRSGGAGDEQFF | TGTGCCAGCAGGAGAAGCGGGGGGGCCGGGGATGAGCAGTTCTTC
NA | TRBJ1-3 | TRBV14 | NA | CASSQQPLIGSGNTIYF | TGTGCCAGCAGCCAGCAACCCTTGATCGGCTCTGGAAACACCATATATTTT
TRBD1 | TRBJ2-1 | TRBV29-1 | NA | CSVYRGTYSYNEQFF | TGCAGCGTCTACAGGGGCACCTACTCTTACAATGAGCAGTTCTTC
NA | TRBJ1-2 | TRBV28 | NA | CASSLVVGPGSGGYTF | TGTGCCAGCAGTTTGGTGGTCGGGCCGGGGAGCGGCGGCTACACCTTC
NA | TRBJ2-7 | TRBV30 | once | CAWTSQGGGSYEQYF | TGTGCCTGGACGTCTCAGGGAGGGGGCTCCTACGAGCAGTACTTC
NA | TRBJ1-6 | TRBV19 | NA | CASSLQGGTYNSPLHF | TGTGCCAGTAGTCTCCAAGGGGGAACCTATAATTCACCCCTCCACTTT
TRBD1 | TRBJ2-2 | TRBV27 | NA | CASSLRDRDTGELFF | TGTGCCAGCAGTCTCCGGGACAGGGACACCGGGGAGCTGTTTTTT
TRBD2 | TRBJ2-1 | TRBV7-3 | NA | CASSPTSGARVQFF | TGTGCCAGCAGCCCCACTAGCGGGGCGCGTGTGCAGTTCTTC
TRBD2 | TRBJ2-3 | TRBV3-1/TRBV3-2 | NA | CASSPGLAGGRGTDTQYF | TGTGCCAGCAGCCCAGGACTAGCGGGGGGGCGAGGCACAGATACGCAGTATTTT
TRBD1 | TRBJ1-2 | TRBV6-5 | NA | CASRGTGDVGGYTF | TGTGCCAGCAGGGGGACAGGGGACGTCGGAGGCTACACCTTC
NA | TRBJ2-1 | TRBV4-3 | many | CASSQEDLGGHNEQFF | TGCGCCAGCAGCCAAGAAGACCTCGGGGGACACAATGAGCAGTTCTTC
NA | TRBJ2-7 | TRBV6-6 | few | CASSYIGISSYEQYF | TGTGCCAGCAGTTACATTGGCATATCCTCCTACGAGCAGTACTTC
NA | TRBJ2-5 | TRBV2 | NA | CASEGPGETQYF | TGTGCCAGCGAGGGTCCAGGAGAGACCCAGTACTTC
TRBD1 | TRBJ2-7 | TRBV27 | few | CASWDRGLYEQYF | TGTGCCAGCTGGGACAGGGGGCTGTACGAGCAGTACTTC
TRBD1 | TRBJ1-2 | TRBV5-4 | NA | CASSPDRANYGYTF | TGTGCCAGCAGCCCGGACAGGGCAAACTATGGCTACACCTTC
NA | TRBJ2-2 | TRBV29-1 | NA | CSVEDHRFSAGELFF | TGCAGCGTTGAAGATCACAGGTTTTCGGCCGGGGAGCTGTTTTTT
TRBD2 | TRBJ2-2 | TRBV2 | NA | CASSELAGAGIGELFF | TGTGCCAGCAGTGAACTAGCGGGGGCCGGGATCGGGGAGCTGTTTTTT
NA | TRBJ2-1 | TRBV28 | NA | CASSFRYNEQFF | TGTGCCAGCAGTTTCCGCTACAATGAGCAGTTCTTC
NA | TRBJ2-7 | TRBV7-6 | NA | CASSLGGLSYEQYF | TGTGCCAGCAGCTTAGGGGGACTTTCCTACGAGCAGTACTTC
NA | TRBJ2-1 | TRBV4-1 | NA | CASSQSRENEQFF | TGCGCCAGCAGCCAATCGCGCGAGAATGAGCAGTTCTTC
TRBD2 | TRBJ2-7 | TRBV9 | NA | CASSVGLAGGTYEQYF | TGTGCCAGCAGCGTAGGCCTAGCGGGGGGCACGTACGAGCAGTACTTC
NA | TRBJ1-4 | TRBV7-2 | few | CASSWGANEKLFF | TGTGCCAGCAGCTGGGGCGCTAATGAAAAACTGTTTTTT
TRBD2 | TRBJ2-1 | TRBV5-1 | NA | CASSRISGGDYNEQFF | TGCGCCAGCAGCCGGATTAGCGGGGGGGATTACAATGAGCAGTTCTTC